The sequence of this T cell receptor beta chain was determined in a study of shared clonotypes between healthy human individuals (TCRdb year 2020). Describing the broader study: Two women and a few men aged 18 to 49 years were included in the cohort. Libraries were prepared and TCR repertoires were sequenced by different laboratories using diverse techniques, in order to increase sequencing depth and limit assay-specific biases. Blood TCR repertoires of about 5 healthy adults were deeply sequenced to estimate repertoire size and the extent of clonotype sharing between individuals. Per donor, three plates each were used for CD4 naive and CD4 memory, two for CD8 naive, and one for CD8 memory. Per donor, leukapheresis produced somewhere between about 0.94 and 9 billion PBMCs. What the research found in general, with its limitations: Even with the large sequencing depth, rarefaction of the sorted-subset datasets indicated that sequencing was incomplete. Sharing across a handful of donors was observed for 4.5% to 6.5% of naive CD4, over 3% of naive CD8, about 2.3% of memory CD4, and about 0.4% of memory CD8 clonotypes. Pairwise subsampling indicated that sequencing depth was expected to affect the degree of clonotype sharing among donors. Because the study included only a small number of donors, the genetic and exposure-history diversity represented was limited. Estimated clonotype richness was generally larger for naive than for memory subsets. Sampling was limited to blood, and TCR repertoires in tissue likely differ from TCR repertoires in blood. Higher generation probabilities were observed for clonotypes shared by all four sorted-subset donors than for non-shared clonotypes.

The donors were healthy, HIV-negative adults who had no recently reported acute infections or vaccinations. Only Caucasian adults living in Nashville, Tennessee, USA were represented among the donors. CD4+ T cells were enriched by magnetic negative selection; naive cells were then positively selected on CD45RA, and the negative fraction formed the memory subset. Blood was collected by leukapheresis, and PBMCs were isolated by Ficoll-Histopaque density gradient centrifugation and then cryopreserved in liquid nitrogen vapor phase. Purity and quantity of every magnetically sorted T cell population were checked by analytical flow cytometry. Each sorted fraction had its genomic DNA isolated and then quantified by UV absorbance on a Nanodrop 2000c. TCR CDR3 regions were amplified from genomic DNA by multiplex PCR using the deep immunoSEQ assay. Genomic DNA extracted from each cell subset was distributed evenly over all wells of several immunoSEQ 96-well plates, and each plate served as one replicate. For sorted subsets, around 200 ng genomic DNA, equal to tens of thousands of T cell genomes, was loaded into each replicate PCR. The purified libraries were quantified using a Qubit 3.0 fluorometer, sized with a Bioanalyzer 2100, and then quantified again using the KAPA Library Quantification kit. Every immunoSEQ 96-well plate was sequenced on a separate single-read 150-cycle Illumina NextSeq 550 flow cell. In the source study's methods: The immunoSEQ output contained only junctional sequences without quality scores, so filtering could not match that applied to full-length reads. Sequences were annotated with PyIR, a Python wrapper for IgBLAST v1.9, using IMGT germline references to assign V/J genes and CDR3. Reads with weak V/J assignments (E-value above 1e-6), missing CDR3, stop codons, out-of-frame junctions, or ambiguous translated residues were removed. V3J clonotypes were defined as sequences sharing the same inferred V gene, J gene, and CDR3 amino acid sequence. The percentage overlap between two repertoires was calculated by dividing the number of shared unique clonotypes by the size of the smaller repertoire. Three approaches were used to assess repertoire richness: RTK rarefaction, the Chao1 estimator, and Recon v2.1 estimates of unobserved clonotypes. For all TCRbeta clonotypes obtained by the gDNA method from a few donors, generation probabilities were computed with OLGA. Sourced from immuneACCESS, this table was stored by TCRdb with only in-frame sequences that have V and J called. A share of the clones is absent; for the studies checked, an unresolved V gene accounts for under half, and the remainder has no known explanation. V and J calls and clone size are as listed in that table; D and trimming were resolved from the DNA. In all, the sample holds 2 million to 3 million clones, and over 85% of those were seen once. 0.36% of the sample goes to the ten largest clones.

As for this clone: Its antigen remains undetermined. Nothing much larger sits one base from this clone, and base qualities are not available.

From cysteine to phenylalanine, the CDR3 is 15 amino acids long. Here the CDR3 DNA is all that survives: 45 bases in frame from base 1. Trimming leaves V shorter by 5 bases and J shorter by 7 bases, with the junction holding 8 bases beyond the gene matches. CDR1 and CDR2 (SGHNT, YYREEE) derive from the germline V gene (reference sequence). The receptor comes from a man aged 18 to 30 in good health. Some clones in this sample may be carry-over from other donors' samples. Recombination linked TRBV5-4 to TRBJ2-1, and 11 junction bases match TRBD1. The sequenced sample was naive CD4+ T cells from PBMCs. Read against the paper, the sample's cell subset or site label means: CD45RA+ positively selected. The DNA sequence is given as TGTGCCAGCAGACAGGACAGGGGGCTTTTAAATGAGCAGTTCTTC. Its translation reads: CASRQDRGLLNEQFF.